These T cell receptor beta chains were read from a single sample in a study of cytomegalovirus exposure and HLA in healthy donors. Method: immunoSEQ multiplex PCR; TCRdb's copy keeps in-frame clones and lacks some. The sample includes around 200,000 clones. Sequenced sample: PBMCs. All receptors derive from a girl aged 2 to 9 in good health and CMV-seropositive. CDR3s include the opening cysteine and the closing phenylalanine or tryptophan. A D gene is named only where the DNA matches it firmly.

d_call: TRBD2; v_call: TRBV5-1; j_call: TRBJ2-1; cdr3_aa: CASSSTGTSGPSYNEQFF; cdr3_nt: TGCGCCAGCAGCTCAACCGGGACTAGCGGGCCCTCCTACAATGAGCAGTTCTTC
d_call: TRBD1; v_call: TRBV28; j_call: TRBJ2-6; cdr3_aa: CASSFLKGQGSGANVLTF; cdr3_nt: TGTGCCAGCAGTTTCCTCAAGGGACAGGGCTCTGGGGCCAACGTCCTGACTTTC
d_call: TRBD2; v_call: TRBV29-1; j_call: TRBJ2-7; cdr3_aa: CSVVQGASGRAYEQYF; cdr3_nt: TGCAGCGTTGTTCAGGGGGCTAGCGGGAGGGCCTACGAGCAGTACTTC
d_call: .; v_call: TRBV2; j_call: TRBJ2-7; cdr3_aa: CASGGSYEQYF; cdr3_nt: TGTGCCAGCGGAGGATCCTACGAGCAGTACTTC
d_call: .; v_call: TRBV11-3; j_call: TRBJ2-2; cdr3_aa: CASSFGGKTGELFF; cdr3_nt: TGTGCCAGCAGCTTCGGAGGGAAGACCGGGGAGCTGTTTTTT
d_call: .; v_call: TRBV6-5; j_call: TRBJ2-2; cdr3_aa: CASSKPRANTGELFF; cdr3_nt: TGTGCCAGCAGCAAACCACGGGCGAACACCGGGGAGCTGTTTTTT
d_call: .; v_call: TRBV12-5; j_call: TRBJ1-2; cdr3_aa: CASGLGGEGESYGYTF; cdr3_nt: TGTGCTAGTGGTTTGGGGGGAGAGGGGGAGTCCTATGGCTACACCTTC
d_call: .; v_call: TRBV6-5; j_call: TRBJ1-1; cdr3_aa: CASSYSYDGNTEAFF; cdr3_nt: TGTGCCAGCAGTTACTCCTATGATGGGAACACTGAAGCTTTCTTT
d_call: TRBD2; v_call: TRBV7-2; j_call: TRBJ2-2; cdr3_aa: CASSPLAGARTGELFF; cdr3_nt: TGTGCCAGCAGCCCCCTAGCGGGAGCACGTACCGGGGAGCTGTTTTTT
d_call: TRBD1; v_call: TRBV27; j_call: TRBJ2-5; cdr3_aa: CASSFSRTGAETQYF; cdr3_nt: TGTGCCAGCAGTTTCTCCAGGACAGGGGCCGAGACCCAGTACTTC
d_call: .; v_call: TRBV10-3; j_call: TRBJ1-1; cdr3_aa: CAISEGTGYTEAFF; cdr3_nt: TGTGCCATCAGTGAGGGAACAGGTTACACTGAAGCTTTCTTT
d_call: TRBD2; v_call: TRBV28; j_call: TRBJ2-7; cdr3_aa: CASSRSGMPYEQYF; cdr3_nt: TGTGCCAGCAGTAGGAGCGGGATGCCCTACGAGCAGTACTTC
d_call: .; v_call: TRBV11-3; j_call: TRBJ1-1; cdr3_aa: CASSSGQTDTEAFF; cdr3_nt: TGTGCCAGCAGCTCAGGACAGACTGACACTGAAGCTTTCTTT
d_call: TRBD1; v_call: TRBV5-5; j_call: TRBJ1-5; cdr3_aa: CASSLGIGGQAPQHF; cdr3_nt: TGTGCCAGCAGCTTGGGTATAGGGGGCCAGGCACCCCAGCATTTT
d_call: .; v_call: TRBV27; j_call: TRBJ2-1; cdr3_aa: CATGGPNYNEQFF; cdr3_nt: TGTGCCACCGGGGGACCGAACTACAATGAGCAGTTCTTC
d_call: TRBD1; v_call: TRBV11-2; j_call: TRBJ1-5; cdr3_aa: CASSSGQGNQPQHF; cdr3_nt: TGTGCCAGCAGCTCGGGACAGGGAAATCAGCCCCAGCATTTT
d_call: .; v_call: TRBV7-9; j_call: TRBJ1-5; cdr3_aa: CASSLASQPQHF; cdr3_nt: TGTGCCAGCAGCTTAGCCAGTCAGCCCCAGCATTTT
d_call: .; v_call: TRBV19; j_call: TRBJ2-3; cdr3_aa: CASSFGRGDTQYF; cdr3_nt: TGTGCCAGTAGTTTCGGACGGGGAGATACGCAGTATTTT
d_call: TRBD2; v_call: TRBV6-6; j_call: TRBJ2-1; cdr3_aa: CASSLGTSGNNEQFF; cdr3_nt: TGTGCCAGCAGTTTAGGGACTAGCGGAAACAATGAGCAGTTCTTC
d_call: .; v_call: TRBV7-9; j_call: TRBJ2-7; cdr3_aa: CASSSTRDSYEQYF; cdr3_nt: TGTGCCAGCAGTTCAACCCGGGACTCCTACGAGCAGTACTTC
d_call: .; v_call: TRBV5-6; j_call: TRBJ1-3; cdr3_aa: CASSLGWSVGNTIYF; cdr3_nt: TGTGCCAGCAGCTTGGGGTGGTCGGTTGGAAACACCATATATTTT
d_call: .; v_call: TRBV25-1; j_call: TRBJ2-7; cdr3_aa: CASGGLRNNEQYF; cdr3_nt: TGTGCCAGCGGAGGACTCCGGAACAACGAGCAGTACTTC
d_call: TRBD1; v_call: TRBV30; j_call: TRBJ1-2; cdr3_aa: CAWSWDREYGYTF; cdr3_nt: TGTGCCTGGAGTTGGGACAGGGAGTATGGCTACACCTTC
d_call: .; v_call: TRBV28; j_call: TRBJ2-7; cdr3_aa: CASTPTLGGKSYEQYF; cdr3_nt: TGTGCCAGCACCCCGACTCTCGGCGGGAAATCCTACGAGCAGTACTTC
d_call: .; v_call: TRBV6-5; j_call: TRBJ2-7; cdr3_aa: CARPPAGIYEQYF; cdr3_nt: TGTGCCCGCCCCCCGGCGGGAATCTACGAGCAGTACTTC
d_call: TRBD2; v_call: TRBV6-5; j_call: TRBJ2-2; cdr3_aa: CASRRLAGATGELFF; cdr3_nt: TGTGCCAGCAGGCGACTAGCGGGAGCCACCGGGGAGCTGTTTTTT
d_call: .; v_call: TRBV2; j_call: TRBJ2-4; cdr3_aa: CASGPGVAKNIQYF; cdr3_nt: TGTGCCAGCGGACCGGGGGTGGCCAAAAACATTCAGTACTTC
d_call: .; v_call: TRBV7-2; j_call: TRBJ2-4; cdr3_aa: CASSLGRGIQYF; cdr3_nt: TGTGCCAGCAGCTTAGGCCGGGGCATTCAGTACTTC
d_call: TRBD1; v_call: TRBV27; j_call: TRBJ2-2; cdr3_aa: CASSLLGQGNTGELFF; cdr3_nt: TGTGCCAGCAGTTTATTGGGACAGGGGAACACCGGGGAGCTGTTTTTT
d_call: .; v_call: TRBV7-8; j_call: TRBJ2-7; cdr3_aa: CASSFAGLSYEQYF; cdr3_nt: TGTGCCAGCAGCTTTGCGGGACTCTCCTACGAGCAGTACTTC
d_call: TRBD1; v_call: TRBV4-1; j_call: TRBJ1-2; cdr3_aa: CASSQDPGGYGYTF; cdr3_nt: TGCGCCAGCAGCCAAGATCCAGGGGGCTATGGCTACACCTTC
d_call: TRBD2; v_call: TRBV7-6; j_call: TRBJ2-1; cdr3_aa: CASSTRLAGGQNEQFF; cdr3_nt: TGTGCCAGCAGCACGCGACTAGCGGGAGGGCAGAATGAGCAGTTCTTC
d_call: .; v_call: TRBV5-4; j_call: TRBJ2-2; cdr3_aa: CASSSQASTGELFF; cdr3_nt: TGTGCCAGCAGCTCCCAAGCGTCCACCGGGGAGCTGTTTTTT
d_call: .; v_call: TRBV7-2; j_call: TRBJ2-3; cdr3_aa: CASSARYGGDTQYF; cdr3_nt: TGTGCCAGCAGCGCGCGATATGGGGGGGATACGCAGTATTTT
d_call: TRBD1; v_call: TRBV7-2; j_call: TRBJ2-2; cdr3_aa: CASSLGPSESRTGGELFF; cdr3_nt: TGTGCCAGCAGCTTAGGGCCCTCGGAATCTAGGACAGGCGGGGAGCTGTTTTTT
d_call: TRBD2; v_call: TRBV6-5; j_call: TRBJ2-7; cdr3_aa: CASSYGGRAYEQYF; cdr3_nt: TGTGCCAGCAGTTATGGCGGGAGGGCGTACGAGCAGTACTTC
d_call: .; v_call: TRBV5-1; j_call: TRBJ2-5; cdr3_aa: CASSPHLETQYF; cdr3_nt: TGCGCCAGCAGCCCACATTTGGAGACCCAGTACTTC